This is a list of T cell receptor beta chains from one sample in a study of cytomegalovirus exposure and HLA in healthy donors. Produced via immunoSEQ multiplex PCR; TCRdb's table is partial and in-frame only. The repertoire holds some 120,000 clones, with under 90% as singletons. The material sequenced was PBMCs. The receptors were gathered from a woman aged 18-29 years in good health and CMV-seronegative. CDR3s include the opening cysteine and the closing phenylalanine or tryptophan. Fields, in order: clone size, V gene, D gene, J gene, CDR3 protein, CDR3 DNA. D genes are given only for firm matches. Clone sizes are given selectively: once, few, many, or a class where the clone is expanded.

NA	TRBV5-1	TRBD1	TRBJ2-7	CASSLGQGFNEQYF	TGCGCCAGCAGCTTGGGACAGGGGTTTAACGAGCAGTACTTC
NA	TRBV7-9	NA	TRBJ2-3	CASSIEVDTDTQYF	TGTGCCAGCAGTATAGAGGTGGACACAGATACGCAGTATTTT
NA	TRBV27	NA	TRBJ2-3	CASSSQRSTDTQYF	TGTGCCAGCAGTAGTCAGCGGAGCACAGATACGCAGTATTTT
NA	TRBV6-5	NA	TRBJ1-2	CASSYAGDRPSGYTF	TGTGCCAGCAGTTACGCAGGGGACCGACCCTCCGGCTACACCTTC
once	TRBV27	TRBD2	TRBJ2-5	CASSSGTSGSQRWETQYF	TGTGCCAGCAGTTCCGGGACTAGCGGGAGCCAAAGATGGGAGACCCAGTACTTC
once	TRBV4-1	NA	TRBJ2-6	CASSPLGRVKSGANVLTF	TGCGCCAGCAGCCCCCTAGGCAGGGTAAAATCTGGGGCCAACGTCCTGACTTTC
many	TRBV27	TRBD1	TRBJ1-5	CASSPGTVNQPQHF	TGTGCCAGCAGTCCAGGGACAGTGAATCAGCCCCAGCATTTT
NA	TRBV30	TRBD1	TRBJ1-4	CACGQVTNEKLFF	TGTGCCTGTGGACAGGTCACCAATGAAAAACTGTTTTTT
once	TRBV5-1	TRBD2	TRBJ2-2	CASSLDLLAGGMNTGELFF	TGCGCCAGCAGCTTGGATTTACTAGCGGGAGGGATGAACACCGGGGAGCTGTTTTTT
few	TRBV29-1	NA	TRBJ1-2	CSALAESYGYTF	TGCAGCGCCTTAGCGGAATCCTATGGCTACACCTTC
NA	TRBV5-1	TRBD2	TRBJ2-4	CASSLDSSGRSIQYF	TGCGCCAGCAGCTTGGATAGTAGCGGGAGGAGCATTCAGTACTTC
NA	TRBV29-1	NA	TRBJ2-2	CSARDSEAGELFF	TGCAGCGCTCGGGACTCAGAAGCGGGGGAGCTGTTTTTT
NA	TRBV28	NA	TRBJ2-7	CASSSRVLSYEQYF	TGTGCCAGCAGTTCCAGGGTACTATCCTACGAGCAGTACTTC
NA	TRBV5-1	NA	TRBJ2-7	CASSFFQGGLHEQYF	TGCGCCAGCAGCTTCTTCCAGGGGGGTTTACACGAGCAGTACTTC
NA	TRBV7-2	TRBD1	TRBJ2-7	CASSSGQGYGYEQYF	TGTGCCAGCAGCTCCGGACAGGGGTACGGCTACGAGCAGTACTTC
NA	TRBV11-3	NA	TRBJ2-7	CASSSPPAGPSSYEQYF	TGTGCCAGCAGCTCCCCCCCAGCGGGTCCGAGCTCCTACGAGCAGTACTTC
NA	TRBV19	NA	TRBJ2-1	CATVGRSTSFNEQFF	TGTGCCACCGTAGGGAGGTCCACTAGCTTCAATGAGCAGTTCTTC
NA	TRBV10-3	TRBD1	TRBJ1-2	CATLHGGTGFDGYTF	TGTGCCACCCTTCACGGCGGGACAGGGTTCGATGGCTACACCTTC
NA	TRBV10-3	TRBD1	TRBJ2-1	CAISESLGQGSYNEQFF	TGTGCCATCAGTGAGTCCTTGGGACAGGGATCCTACAATGAGCAGTTCTTC
NA	TRBV14	NA	TRBJ1-2	CASSQDLRGGYTF	TGTGCCAGCAGCCAAGATTTGCGGGGGGGCTACACCTTC
NA	TRBV28	NA	TRBJ1-1	CASRPLTTLQGNTEAFF	TGTGCCAGCAGGCCCCTCACCACTCTACAGGGGAACACTGAAGCTTTCTTT
NA	TRBV5-1	NA	TRBJ2-7	CASSGEDRSYEQYF	TGCGCCAGCAGCGGGGAGGATCGATCCTACGAGCAGTACTTC
NA	TRBV5-1	NA	TRBJ2-3	CASSRGFTDTQYF	TGCGCCAGCTCTAGGGGTTTCACAGATACGCAGTATTTT
NA	TRBV15	NA	TRBJ2-3	CATNYGGSTTDTQYF	TGTGCCACAAATTACGGAGGCTCTACCACAGATACGCAGTATTTT
NA	TRBV7-6	NA	TRBJ2-1	CASSPGAAWNEQFF	TGTGCCAGCAGCCCTGGGGCCGCATGGAATGAGCAGTTCTTC
NA	TRBV5-4	TRBD2	TRBJ2-1	CASTPRLAGGKGDEQFF	TGTGCCAGCACCCCCCGACTAGCGGGAGGAAAAGGTGATGAGCAGTTCTTC
NA	TRBV6-7	NA	TRBJ2-3	CASSYHRGGRTCTDTQYF	TGTGCCAGCAGTTACCATCGCGGTGGCCGGACTTGCACAGATACGCAGTATTTT
NA	TRBV11-2	TRBD1	TRBJ2-7	CASSSRTGSSPSEQYF	TGTGCCAGCAGCTCACGGACAGGGAGTTCGCCGTCAGAGCAGTACTTC
NA	TRBV25-1	NA	TRBJ2-3	CASTNHGDTQYF	TGTGCCAGCACAAATCACGGAGATACGCAGTATTTT
NA	TRBV7-4	NA	TRBJ2-7	CASSLAPKSSYEQYF	TGTGCCAGCAGCTTAGCCCCGAAGAGCTCCTACGAGCAGTACTTC
once	TRBV7-9	NA	TRBJ1-3	CASSDAAAGNTIYF	TGTGCCAGCAGCGATGCCGCAGCTGGAAACACCATATATTTT
few	TRBV7-3	NA	TRBJ1-5	CASSLTARPQHF	TGTGCCAGCAGCTTAACAGCACGGCCCCAGCATTTT
NA	TRBV7-9	TRBD2	TRBJ2-1	CASEGLAGGGGYNEQFF	TGTGCCAGCGAAGGACTAGCGGGAGGGGGAGGCTACAATGAGCAGTTCTTC
NA	TRBV28	TRBD1	TRBJ2-6	CASSSVSGTGEYYFNVLTF	TGTGCCAGCAGTTCCGTTTCCGGGACAGGGGAATACTATTTTAACGTCCTGACTTTC
NA	TRBV4-1	TRBD2	TRBJ2-7	CASSPSGRPREQYF	TGCGCCAGCAGCCCCAGCGGGAGGCCGAGGGAGCAGTACTTC